The present T cell receptor (beta chain) was sequenced within a study of T cells after posttransplantation cyclophosphamide. Whole-study findings and limits: Recipient CMV seropositivity and CMV reactivation strongly tracked TRB clonality. Skin or GI-infiltrating T cells shared few TRB sequences with blood.

Points on this clone: No antigen is known for it.

The V end lost 0 bases, the J end lost 1 base, and 9 bases lay between the germline ends. Germline loops: CDR1 SGHDN, CDR2 FVKESK. There are 15 residues in the CDR3. TCRdb's table, derived via immunoSEQ multiplex PCR, lists solely in-frame clones and lacks some. Of approximately 52,000 clones detected, about 86% appear once; the ten largest clones hold less than 3.5%. The genes are TRBV14 and TRBJ1-1; D unclear. Sequenced: PBMCs. This clonotype originated in a man aged 30 to 45 with a blood cancer, CMV-positive, and with a related stem cell donor. The CDR3 protein is CASSQDLLRNTEAFF. In DNA, the CDR3 is TGTGCCAGCAGCCAAGATCTACTGAGGAACACTGAAGCTTTCTTT.